This is a list of T cell receptor beta chains from one sample in a study of CD8+CD57+ T cells in acquired aplastic anemia. One entry per CDR3 protein results from TCRdb running MiXCR on the reads. The table shows about 40,000 distinct CDR3 sequences, with 68% occurring only once. Source material: sorted CD4+, CD8+, or CD8+CD57+ T cells (not recorded which) from PBMCs. The origin of the receptors is a human donor in good health, serving as a control. CDR3s include the opening cysteine and the closing phenylalanine or tryptophan. The D gene is left open where the match is weak. Clone sizes are given selectively: once, few, many, or a class where the clone is expanded.

abundance: many
j_gene: TRBJ2-1
d_gene: NA
v_gene: TRBV5-4
CDR3nt: TGTGCCAGCAGCTTGGCAGGACCCAAATGGGGTGAGCAGTTCTTC
CDR3aa: CASSLAGPKWGEQFF

abundance: NA
j_gene: TRBJ2-2
d_gene: TRBD2
v_gene: TRBV11-2
CDR3nt: TGTGCCAGCAGCTTAGTTGTAGCGGGAGTCGGGCGGGAGCTGTTTTTT
CDR3aa: CASSLVVAGVGRELFF

abundance: NA
j_gene: TRBJ2-3
d_gene: TRBD2
v_gene: TRBV7-6
CDR3nt: TGTGCCAGCAGCTTACGGTCGGGCGGGGGAGCGGGGGATACGCAGTATTTT
CDR3aa: CASSLRSGGGAGDTQYF

abundance: few
j_gene: TRBJ2-7
d_gene: TRBD2
v_gene: TRBV24-1
CDR3nt: TGTGCCACCAGGATGCTAGCGGGGGGATTCTACGAGCAGTACTTC
CDR3aa: CATRMLAGGFYEQYF

abundance: NA
j_gene: TRBJ2-7
d_gene: TRBD2
v_gene: TRBV20-1
CDR3nt: TGCAGTGCTAGGAACCTAGCGGGGGACTCCTACGAGCAGTACTTC
CDR3aa: CSARNLAGDSYEQYF

abundance: NA
j_gene: TRBJ2-7
d_gene: NA
v_gene: TRBV19
CDR3nt: TGTGCCAGTAGTATGATGGGTGGCGAGCAGTACTTC
CDR3aa: CASSMMGGEQYF

abundance: NA
j_gene: TRBJ1-4
d_gene: NA
v_gene: TRBV29-1
CDR3nt: TGCAGCGTTGTTAGGCTCGGGAACGAAAAACTGTTTTTT
CDR3aa: CSVVRLGNEKLFF

abundance: large
j_gene: TRBJ2-7
d_gene: NA
v_gene: TRBV7-8
CDR3nt: TGTGCCAGCAGCTTAGACGTATTAACCTACGAGCAGTACTTC
CDR3aa: CASSLDVLTYEQYF

abundance: once
j_gene: TRBJ1-5
d_gene: NA
v_gene: TRBV2
CDR3nt: TGTGCCAGCAGTAAACAGGGAAACTATCAGCCCCAGCATTTT
CDR3aa: CASSKQGNYQPQHF

abundance: NA
j_gene: TRBJ1-1
d_gene: TRBD1
v_gene: TRBV4-1
CDR3nt: TGCGCCAGCAGCCACCTATTTAAGGGGGCGCCGGGGACTGAAGCTTTCTTT
CDR3aa: CASSHLFKGAPGTEAFF

abundance: few
j_gene: TRBJ2-5
d_gene: TRBD2
v_gene: TRBV10-1
CDR3nt: TGCGCCAGCAGTGATAGCGGGGAGTCCCAAGAGACCCAGTACTTC
CDR3aa: CASSDSGESQETQYF

abundance: NA
j_gene: TRBJ2-3
d_gene: TRBD2
v_gene: TRBV9
CDR3nt: TGTGCCAGCAGCGTCCCAAGGGCGGGGGAGCCAGATACGCAGTATTTT
CDR3aa: CASSVPRAGEPDTQYF

abundance: once
j_gene: TRBJ2-1
d_gene: TRBD2
v_gene: TRBV2
CDR3nt: TGTGCCAGCAGTGAGCCGACTAGCGGGGGGACCTACAATGAGCAGTTCTTC
CDR3aa: CASSEPTSGGTYNEQFF

abundance: NA
j_gene: TRBJ1-2
d_gene: NA
v_gene: TRBV7-9
CDR3nt: TGTGCCAGCAGCTTAGGATCCTATGGCTACACCTTC
CDR3aa: CASSLGSYGYTF

abundance: NA
j_gene: TRBJ1-6
d_gene: TRBD1
v_gene: TRBV11-1
CDR3nt: TGTGCCAGCAGCTTAGCGGATAGCGGACAGGGGATGAAGTCACCCCTCCACTTT
CDR3aa: CASSLADSGQGMKSPLHF

abundance: NA
j_gene: TRBJ2-2
d_gene: TRBD2
v_gene: TRBV4-2
CDR3nt: TGTGCCAGCAGCCCCTCCTCGACTAGCGGGCCCACTCGAGGCACCGGGGAGCTGTTTTTT
CDR3aa: CASSPSSTSGPTRGTGELFF

abundance: NA
j_gene: TRBJ1-5
d_gene: NA
v_gene: TRBV25-1
CDR3nt: TGTGCCAGCAGTGAAGGTCGGTTTGGTAATCAGCCCCAGCATTTT
CDR3aa: CASSEGRFGNQPQHF

abundance: NA
j_gene: TRBJ2-3
d_gene: NA
v_gene: TRBV25-1
CDR3nt: TGTGCCAGCAAACACAAGGGGAGAGATACGCAGTATTTT
CDR3aa: CASKHKGRDTQYF

abundance: many
j_gene: TRBJ2-7
d_gene: TRBD1
v_gene: TRBV6-2/TRBV6-3
CDR3nt: TGTGCCAGCAGGAACAGGGGGCTTGTCGACGAGCAGTACTTC
CDR3aa: CASRNRGLVDEQYF

abundance: NA
j_gene: TRBJ1-4
d_gene: NA
v_gene: TRBV7-9
CDR3nt: TGTGCCGGATGGAGCGGAGCAACTAATGAAAAGCTGTTTTTT
CDR3aa: CAGWSGATNEKLFF

abundance: few
j_gene: TRBJ2-7
d_gene: NA
v_gene: TRBV11-2
CDR3nt: TGTGCCAGCAGCTTAATTAGCGGAAATCGAGCCTACGAGCAGTACTTC
CDR3aa: CASSLISGNRAYEQYF

abundance: NA
j_gene: TRBJ2-7
d_gene: NA
v_gene: TRBV7-2
CDR3nt: TGTGCCAGCAGCTTAGAGGGACTCTCCTACGAGCAGTACTTC
CDR3aa: CASSLEGLSYEQYF

abundance: many
j_gene: TRBJ1-5
d_gene: TRBD1
v_gene: TRBV20-1
CDR3nt: TGCAGTGCCACCGGGGGGGAAGGACAGGGGGATAGCAATCAGCCCCAGCATTTT
CDR3aa: CSATGGEGQGDSNQPQHF

abundance: NA
j_gene: TRBJ1-1
d_gene: TRBD1
v_gene: TRBV6-1
CDR3nt: TGTGCCAGCCTCGACAGGGCGGGGTTGGACACTGAAGCTTTCTTT
CDR3aa: CASLDRAGLDTEAFF

abundance: many
j_gene: TRBJ2-3
d_gene: NA
v_gene: TRBV5-4
CDR3nt: TGTGCCAGCGGGATCGCAGATACGCAGTATTTT
CDR3aa: CASGIADTQYF

abundance: NA
j_gene: TRBJ2-3
d_gene: TRBD2
v_gene: TRBV2
CDR3nt: TGTGCCAGCAGTGCCAGCGGGGACAGCACAGATACGCAGTATTTT
CDR3aa: CASSASGDSTDTQYF

abundance: NA
j_gene: TRBJ2-7
d_gene: NA
v_gene: TRBV7-9
CDR3nt: TGTGCCAGCAGCCCTCCCAGGGATGCAACCTACGAGCAGTACTTC
CDR3aa: CASSPPRDATYEQYF

abundance: NA
j_gene: TRBJ2-7
d_gene: NA
v_gene: TRBV7-2
CDR3nt: TGTGCCAGCAGCTTAGTGCGTAGTTACGAGCAGTACTTC
CDR3aa: CASSLVRSYEQYF

abundance: NA
j_gene: TRBJ2-5
d_gene: NA
v_gene: TRBV28
CDR3nt: TGTGCCAGCAGGTTATTTTCGGCCCAAGAGACCCAGTACTTC
CDR3aa: CASRLFSAQETQYF

abundance: NA
j_gene: TRBJ2-7
d_gene: NA
v_gene: TRBV20-1
CDR3nt: TGCAGTGCTAGAATCCGGCCAGGGGTCTACGAGCAGTACTTC
CDR3aa: CSARIRPGVYEQYF

abundance: many
j_gene: TRBJ2-4
d_gene: NA
v_gene: TRBV20-1
CDR3nt: TGCAGCACCCCCCGCGGAAACATTCAGTACTTC
CDR3aa: CSTPRGNIQYF

abundance: NA
j_gene: TRBJ1-2
d_gene: NA
v_gene: TRBV29-1
CDR3nt: TGCAGCGTTGTCCAGAAACCGCCGTTCTTC
CDR3aa: CSVVQKPPFF

abundance: many
j_gene: TRBJ1-1
d_gene: NA
v_gene: TRBV28
CDR3nt: TGTGCCAGCAGTTCAGAGTTGATAAACACTGAAGCTTTCTTT
CDR3aa: CASSSELINTEAFF

abundance: few
j_gene: TRBJ2-7
d_gene: NA
v_gene: TRBV2
CDR3nt: TGTGCCAGCAGTGTACAGAATGGGTACGAGCAGTACTTC
CDR3aa: CASSVQNGYEQYF

abundance: medium-sized
j_gene: TRBJ2-3
d_gene: TRBD2
v_gene: TRBV15
CDR3nt: TGTGCCACCAGCGTTAGCGGGGGGCCCACAGATACGCAGTATTTT
CDR3aa: CATSVSGGPTDTQYF

abundance: NA
j_gene: TRBJ1-4
d_gene: NA
v_gene: TRBV5-8
CDR3nt: TGTGCCAGCAGCACTAACCTGGGGGAAAAACTGTTTTTT
CDR3aa: CASSTNLGEKLFF

abundance: NA
j_gene: TRBJ1-5
d_gene: NA
v_gene: TRBV19
CDR3nt: TGTGCCAGTAGTATACAAGGAATCCATGGCAATCAGCCCCAGCATTTT
CDR3aa: CASSIQGIHGNQPQHF

abundance: NA
j_gene: TRBJ1-5
d_gene: NA
v_gene: TRBV7-2
CDR3nt: TGTGCCAGCAGCCAGGACGGTAATCAGCCCCAGCATTTT
CDR3aa: CASSQDGNQPQHF

abundance: NA
j_gene: TRBJ1-5
d_gene: NA
v_gene: TRBV29-1
CDR3nt: TGCAGCGTAGCTGAGGGGACGAGCAATCAGCCCCAGCATTTT
CDR3aa: CSVAEGTSNQPQHF

abundance: NA
j_gene: TRBJ2-5
d_gene: TRBD2
v_gene: TRBV24-1
CDR3nt: TGTGCCACCAGTGATTTGGCGGGGGGAAAAGAGACCCAGTACTTC
CDR3aa: CATSDLAGGKETQYF

abundance: NA
j_gene: TRBJ1-6
d_gene: NA
v_gene: TRBV10-3
CDR3nt: TGTGCCAGCAGTTACCTTAATTCACCCCTCCACTTT
CDR3aa: CASSYLNSPLHF